This TCR beta chain emerged from a study of T-cell memory formation after mild COVID-19. TCRdb ran MiXCR on the 5' RACE reads and lists one entry per CDR3 protein. The sample holds under 350,000 distinct CDR3 sequences, about a sixth seen once. CDR1 is SEHNR and CDR2 is FQNEAQ in the germline V gene (reference sequence). The length of the CDR3 is 13 residues. V dropped 1 base and J dropped 7 bases, with 10 bases sitting between them. This clonotype came up many times. The clonotype was recovered from a man in his late teens or twenties who had mild COVID-19 (a few samples of this study predate the infection). Cell type and time point are not known. V is TRBV7-9 and J is TRBJ1-1; the D gene is possibly TRBD1 (5 bases). Sequenced: PBMCs or a T cell subset sorted from them (not recorded which). In DNA form, the CDR3 reads TGTGCCAGCAGCTTAGGGCAGGGCAATGAAGCTTTCTTT. Protein sequence: CASSLGQGNEAFF.